This TCR beta chain was identified in a study of blood T cell repertoires in COVID-19 (dated by TCRdb to the early 2020s). Notes on the research overall: The collaborator samples originated in the United States, Italy and Spain and spanned the acute and convalescent phases of COVID-19. The material from the prospective study consisted of cDNA or gDNA derived from T cells, B-cell-depleted T cells, or PBMCs. Subjects who had been exposed to COVID-19, were actively infected with it, or had recovered from it provided the deeply sampled blood TCRbeta repertoires that made up the dataset. The repertoires were made available in a free public database intended to serve as a resource for research on the immune response to SARS-CoV-2. Samples came from the ongoing ImmuneRACE study (first 160 participants) plus 1,254 subjects from 6 global collaborators. Nearly every sample came with metadata listing a de-identified subject ID, COVID-19 status, age in years and sex. Where available, HLA class I and class II types were taken from metadata supplied by the sample provider and were not determined by assay-based typing.

Enrolling through a virtual design, the prospective study's participants ranged in age from about 18 to 89 years and lived across 24 United States geographic areas. In the prospective study, cohorts were assigned on the basis of participant-reported clinical history obtained from a screening survey and a study questionnaire. In the prospective study, whole blood, serum and a nasopharyngeal or oropharyngeal swab were collected from each participant by mobile phlebotomists. Participants in the prospective study had the option to provide additional blood draws and questionnaires over a roughly two-month period. Prospective study blood samples were shipped either frozen or at room temperature before DNA extraction. The germline V gene provides CDR1 MNHEY and CDR2 SVGAGI. Ends trimmed: V by 7 bases, J by 7 bases; bases unmatched to a gene: 9. The CDR3 runs 13 residues from the cysteine to the phenylalanine. This entry keeps only the CDR3 DNA: 39 bases, framed from base 1.

TCRbeta CDR3 regions were amplified from genomic DNA using the immunoSEQ Assay, a bias-controlled multiplex PCR. Turning to the authors' computational methods: Nucleated cell counts per sample were estimated from amplification of reference gene primers within the assay. To quantify the absolute abundance of each unique TCRbeta CDR3 rearrangement, sequence reads were collapsed and filtered. For each sample, productive Simpson clonality was calculated as the square root of Simpson's diversity index across productive rearrangements. What TCRdb holds here is the immuneACCESS table cut down to in-frame rearrangements. Part of the clones is not present; checked against another copy, under half of the missing clones reflect an unresolved V gene, and the others are unexplained. The DNA was the basis for D and trimming; V, J and clone size are from that table. For this sample the table gives fewer than 350,000 clones, of which roughly 93% were detected only once. The ten largest account for 2.3% of the sample.

A single count supports this clone. The target of this receptor is not known. Base-call qualities are not available, and no considerably larger clone is one nucleotide away. Paper-wide results and their limitations: How much clinical and demographic metadata was included differed by source and by participant, and the metadata was provided uncurated.

The V gene is TRBV6-5 and the J gene is TRBJ2-7, and 8 junctional nucleotides match TRBD1. The clonotype comes from a woman in her thirties or forties with acute COVID-19. What was sequenced was PBMCs or T cells enriched from blood (not recorded which). The CDR3 reads CASTNGQGQEQYF. The DNA reads as follows: TGTGCCAGCACCAACGGACAGGGCCAAGAGCAGTACTTC.